This is a list of T cell receptor beta chains from one sample in a study of identical twins. In TCRdb, the 5' RACE reads were re-called with MiXCR into one record per CDR3 protein. Seen here are 500,000 to 700,000 distinct CDR3 sequences, just over 7% observed once, and the top ten hold roughly 1.6%. These records were also assigned to another study, of yellow fever vaccine responses in identical twins.

Sequencing was performed on PBMCs. All receptors derive from a woman aged 18 to 35 in good health. The CDR3 runs from the conserved cysteine through the conserved F or W. A D gene is named only where the DNA matches it firmly. Only some rows state a clone size, as once, few, many or a class for expanded clones.

J gene,clone size,D gene,V gene,CDR3 DNA,CDR3 protein
TRBJ2-1,few,TRBD1,TRBV4-1,TGCGCCAGCAGCCAGGCTCAGGGGACAGCCTACAATGAGCAGTTCTTC,CASSQAQGTAYNEQFF
TRBJ2-1,many,TRBD1,TRBV20-1,TGCAGTGCTAGGGGACAGGGCCCCCCTTACAATGAGCAGTTCTTC,CSARGQGPPYNEQFF
TRBJ2-3,many,NA,TRBV29-1,TGCAGCGTTGGTCCAAAGTACACAGATACGCAGTATTTT,CSVGPKYTDTQYF
TRBJ2-5,NA,NA,TRBV28,TGTGCCAGCCGGGGACAACCGAGGGGTGAGACCCAGTACTTC,CASRGQPRGETQYF
TRBJ1-1,many,NA,TRBV11-3,TGTGCCATCTCGCTTAGCGCGACTGAAGCTTTCTTT,CAISLSATEAFF
TRBJ2-2,few,TRBD2,TRBV2,TGTGCCAGCAGTAGGGAGACTAGCGGACCGAACACCGGGGAGCTGTTTTTT,CASSRETSGPNTGELFF
TRBJ2-1,many,NA,TRBV18,TGTGCCAGCTCACCATCCGGAGGGAACAATGAGCAGTTCTTC,CASSPSGGNNEQFF
TRBJ1-5,many,NA,TRBV12-3/TRBV12-4,TGTGCCAGCAGTGAGGGCAGGACCAATCAGCCCCAGCATTTT,CASSEGRTNQPQHF
TRBJ1-5,few,TRBD1,TRBV20-1,TGCAGTGCTAGCGAAAGCGGGAAGGGACAGCATAGCAATCAGCCCCAGCATTTT,CSASESGKGQHSNQPQHF
TRBJ2-5,few,NA,TRBV7-9,TGTGCCAGCAGCTTAGAAGTCAGCAAAGAGACCCAGTACTTC,CASSLEVSKETQYF
TRBJ2-2,many,TRBD2,TRBV9,TGTGCCAGCAGCGTAGTAGCGGGGCATATCGGGACCGGGGAGCTGTTTTTT,CASSVVAGHIGTGELFF
TRBJ2-5,NA,TRBD1,TRBV29-1,TGCAGCGTTGAGCGACAGGGGGCTCAGACCCAGTACTTC,CSVERQGAQTQYF
TRBJ2-2,NA,NA,TRBV3-1,TGTGCCAGCAGCCAAGAAACTAGCGGAGGGGGCGAGCTGTTTTTT,CASSQETSGGGELFF
TRBJ1-6,NA,TRBD1,TRBV6-1,TGTGCCAGCAGTCCCGGACAGGGGAGGCGGGCCCTCCACTTT,CASSPGQGRRALHF
TRBJ2-5,NA,TRBD2,TRBV14,TGTGCCAGCAGCCACCCCCTAGCGGGAGAGTACCAAGAGACCCAGTACTTC,CASSHPLAGEYQETQYF
TRBJ2-7,many,NA,TRBV4-1,TGCGCCAGCAGCCAAGTGTCCAGGGAAACACCACAGTACTTC,CASSQVSRETPQYF
TRBJ2-7,NA,NA,TRBV5-1,TGCGCCAGCAGCCCGGGGGTAGGGGGCGCCTACGAGCAGTACTTC,CASSPGVGGAYEQYF
TRBJ1-2,many,NA,TRBV12-3/TRBV12-4,TGTGCCAGCAGTCCCGGCGGGCCTGGCTACACCTTC,CASSPGGPGYTF
TRBJ2-1,few,NA,TRBV20-1,TGCAGTGCTCCCCCCCGGTTTCATTACAATGAGCAGTTCTTC,CSAPPRFHYNEQFF
TRBJ2-1,few,TRBD2,TRBV29-1,TGCAGCGTTATAGCGGGAGGACACTTGGTAGGGCAGTTCTTC,CSVIAGGHLVGQFF
TRBJ2-5,many,NA,TRBV3-1,TGTGCCAGCAGCCAAGGTTCCCAACTAGAGCTCCAAGAGACCCAGTACTTC,CASSQGSQLELQETQYF
TRBJ2-3,NA,NA,TRBV7-8,TGTGCCAGCAGCTACGCTCGGGGGACGTTTGGTACGCAGTATTTT,CASSYARGTFGTQYF
TRBJ2-7,many,NA,TRBV20-1,TGCAGTGCTAGAATTGACTACGAGCAGTACTTC,CSARIDYEQYF
TRBJ1-5,few,NA,TRBV5-5,TGTGCCAGCAGCTTCGTCTCTAGAGATCAGCCCCAGCATTTT,CASSFVSRDQPQHF
TRBJ1-2,few,NA,TRBV12-3/TRBV12-4,TGTGCCAGCAGTTTTGACCTTTATGGCTACACCTTC,CASSFDLYGYTF
TRBJ2-5,few,NA,TRBV2,TGTGCCAGCAGTGATCAAGAGACCCAGTGCTTC,CASSDQETQCF
TRBJ2-3,NA,NA,TRBV20-1,TGCAGTGCTATTGTGACTGGACCAGATACGCAGTATTTT,CSAIVTGPDTQYF
TRBJ2-7,NA,NA,TRBV6-2/TRBV6-3,TGTGCCAGCAGTTTCCTCTTAGCGGAGTTCTCCTACGAGCAGTACTTC,CASSFLLAEFSYEQYF
TRBJ1-3,few,NA,TRBV29-1,TGCAGCGCCGACCCCGGGTCTGGAAACACCATATATTTT,CSADPGSGNTIYF
TRBJ2-3,few,NA,TRBV14,TGTGCCAGCAGCCAAGATTCGGGGGTGTGGATGACAGATACGCAGTATTTT,CASSQDSGVWMTDTQYF
TRBJ1-5,NA,NA,TRBV11-2,TGTGCCAGCAGCGCGGGGGGACGTCAGCCCCAGCATTTT,CASSAGGRQPQHF
TRBJ2-1,NA,NA,TRBV7-6,TGTGCCAGCAGCATAGGTCTCAGCTCCTACAATGAGCAGTTCTTC,CASSIGLSSYNEQFF
TRBJ2-7,many,TRBD2,TRBV4-1,TGCGCCAGCAGCCAAATAGCGGGAGCGCCCGGCTACGAGCAGTACTTC,CASSQIAGAPGYEQYF